This is a list of T cell receptor beta chains from one sample in a study of shared clonotypes between healthy human individuals. The assay was immunoSEQ multiplex PCR, and TCRdb's table has in-frame clones only and misses some. Here the sample spans roughly 2.2 million clones, approximately 93% being singletons. Sequencing was performed on naive CD4+ T cells from PBMCs. Every receptor here comes from a man aged 18 to 30 in good health. Some clones in this sample may be carry-over from other donors' samples. Both conserved end residues are part of each CDR3. The D gene is left open where the match is weak. Clone size is stated in some rows and not others, as once, few, many or a class when expanded.

V	J	size	D	CDR3	DNA
TRBV7-2	TRBJ2-4	-	-	CATAGGGTKNIQYF	TGTGCCACCGCCGGTGGAGGGACCAAAAACATTCAGTACTTC
TRBV7-9	TRBJ2-3	-	-	CASSPRRSTDTQYF	TGTGCCAGCAGCCCCCGCCGTAGCACAGATACGCAGTATTTT
TRBV10-3	TRBJ2-5	-	-	CAIRDPGPWETQYF	TGTGCCATCAGAGATCCGGGACCATGGGAGACCCAGTACTTC
TRBV9	TRBJ1-3	-	-	CASSVVPGRSSGNTIYF	TGTGCCAGCAGCGTAGTTCCCGGCAGGTCCTCTGGAAACACCATATATTTT
TRBV7-2	TRBJ2-1	-	-	CASSRERGGRSFYNEQFF	TGTGCCAGCAGCCGCGAACGAGGGGGGAGGTCGTTTTACAATGAGCAGTTCTTC
TRBV5-1	TRBJ2-5	once	-	CASSLDPGEETQYF	TGCGCCAGCAGCTTGGATCCAGGCGAAGAGACCCAGTACTTC
TRBV7-3	TRBJ2-5	-	TRBD1	CASSMTGQGWTQYF	TGTGCCAGCAGCATGACAGGGCAGGGTTGGACCCAGTACTTC
TRBV2	TRBJ2-7	-	-	CASGRTVPEQYF	TGTGCCAGCGGACGAACAGTGCCCGAGCAGTACTTC
TRBV5-1	TRBJ1-1	once	-	CASSLAGGVVNTEAFF	TGCGCCAGCAGCCTGGCCGGTGGGGTTGTGAACACTGAAGCTTTCTTT
TRBV5-1	TRBJ1-1	-	-	CASSLNGGQNTEAFF	TGCGCCAGCAGCTTGAACGGGGGGCAGAACACTGAAGCTTTCTTT
TRBV2	TRBJ1-2	-	-	CASSELAALYGYTF	TGTGCCAGCAGTGAACTGGCAGCCCTCTATGGCTACACCTTC
TRBV5-1	TRBJ2-7	-	-	CASSSIGVSYEQYF	TGCGCCAGCAGCTCTATAGGGGTCTCCTACGAGCAGTACTTC
TRBV19	TRBJ2-1	-	TRBD1	CASSMGQGNNEQFF	TGTGCCAGTAGTATGGGACAGGGGAACAATGAGCAGTTCTTC
TRBV7-2	TRBJ2-3	-	TRBD1	CASSSVRDSRTTDTQYF	TGTGCCAGCAGCTCCGTCCGGGACAGCCGAACCACAGATACGCAGTATTTT
TRBV28	TRBJ1-5	-	TRBD1	CASSLVQGAMGNQPQHF	TGTGCCAGCAGTTTGGTGCAGGGGGCAATGGGCAATCAGCCCCAGCATTTT
TRBV9	TRBJ2-3	-	TRBD2	CASSRLAGLRDTQYF	TGTGCCAGCAGCCGCCTAGCGGGGCTTAGGGATACGCAGTATTTT
TRBV28	TRBJ1-4	-	-	CASNFRGESSEKLFF	TGTGCCAGCAATTTTAGGGGCGAGTCGAGTGAAAAACTGTTTTTT
TRBV6-5	TRBJ1-5	-	-	CASSYGGRQPQHF	TGTGCCAGCAGTTACGGGGGTAGGCAGCCCCAGCATTTT
TRBV28	TRBJ2-5	-	-	CVSGVETQYF	TGTGTCTCAGGGGTGGAGACCCAGTACTTC
TRBV6-6	TRBJ2-1	-	-	CASSYTTYNEQFF	TGTGCCAGCAGTTACACTACTTACAATGAGCAGTTCTTC
TRBV6-5	TRBJ2-3	-	-	CASSYSPSGDTQYF	TGTGCCAGCAGTTACTCTCCATCGGGAGATACGCAGTATTTT
TRBV19	TRBJ2-7	-	TRBD1	CASSGKFGQGPPYEQYF	TGTGCCAGTAGCGGAAAATTTGGACAGGGGCCCCCCTACGAGCAGTACTTC